Listed here are 21 T cell receptor beta chains from one sample, sequenced in a study of CD8 T cells in ankylosing spondylitis. Study observations and caveats: It appeared that ankylosing spondylitis blood was characterized by a TCR beta motif of several highly homologous variants.

Using its own MiXCR run on the 5' RACE reads, TCRdb lists one record per CDR3 protein. In the table there are hundreds of thousands of distinct CDR3 sequences, 9.5% to 15% of which are singletons. These TCRs are of unknown antigen specificity. The sequenced sample was blood, either unsorted or a sorted T cell fraction (not recorded which). The source is a male donor with ankylosing spondylitis.

This clonotype was seen only a few times. The chain carries TRBV20-1 and TRBJ1-4; no clear D gene. V shed 6 bases and J shed 8 bases, with 19 bases lying between them. The germline CDR1 and CDR2 sequences are DFQATT and SNEGSKA (reference sequence). The CDR3 consists of 14 residues. DNA for the CDR3: TGCAGTGCCCTGGGTCCGTTAGCCCGCGAAAAACTGTTTTTT. It is translated as CSALGPLAREKLFF.

This rearrangement joins TRBV24-1 to TRBJ1-1, with TRBD1 matching 11 bases. Trimming removed 7 bases from V and 4 bases from J; junction bases left unmatched: 1. The length of the CDR3 is 13 residues. Germline lookup yields CDR1 KGHDR and CDR2 SFDVKD. The CDR3 is CATRGTGGTEAFF. The CDR3 DNA is TGTGCCACCAGGGGGACAGGGGGCACTGAAGCTTTCTTT.

The chain couples TRBV27 to TRBJ2-2; the match to TRBD2 covers 12 bases. The CDR3 is 17 amino acids. Germline V gene data show CDR1 as MNHEY and CDR2 as SMNVEV (reference sequence). Trimming removed 2 bases from V and 7 bases from J; junction bases left unmatched: 8. Here the CDR3 reads CASSLASGRGYDGELFF. For the CDR3, the DNA is TGTGCCAGCAGTTTAGCTAGCGGGAGGGGGTACGACGGGGAGCTGTTTTTT.

With respect to this clonotype: This may be a read error, as it is one base from a much larger clone. The chain employs TRBV25-1 and TRBJ2-5, with D maybe TRBD1 (5 bases). The CDR3 consists of 13 residues. Germline CDR1 MGHDK, CDR2 SYGVNS. The CDR3 DNA sequence: TGTGCCAGCAGTAAGACAGCTCAAGAGACCCAGTGCTTC. Protein product: CASSKTAQETQCF.

This chain connects TRBV30 to TRBJ2-4; D gene unclear. The CDR3 totals 12 residues. Trimming left V 0 bases short and J 13 bases short, with 13 bases between. CDR1 is GTSNPN, CDR2 SVGIG, per germline (reference sequence). The DNA of the CDR3 is TGTGCCTGGAGTGTACCGGGCATTCAACAGTACTTC. Protein: CAWSVPGIQQYF.

This clonotype was observed a few times. The rearrangement uses TRBV7-2 and TRBJ1-6; no reliable D call. This CDR3 is built from 12 residues. In germline, CDR1 is SGHTA, CDR2 FQGNSA. V was shortened by 5 bases and J by 10 bases, with 9 bases between the two germline ends. The CDR3 DNA reads as TGTGCCAGCAGCCCCCCTGGGTCACCCCTCCACTTT. This translates into CASSPPGSPLHF.

This clonotype was counted many times. This sequence joins TRBV20-1 and TRBJ1-3; 8 bases align to TRBD1. The CDR3 extends over 16 amino acids. Germline CDR1 and CDR2: DFQATT and SNEGSKA (reference sequence). Losses at the gene ends were 3 bases for V and 0 bases for J; bases not matched to a gene: 7. This CDR3 reads CSASRQGRHSGNTIYF. In DNA, the CDR3 is TGCAGTGCTAGTAGACAGGGGCGACACTCTGGAAACACCATATATTTT.

In its sample, this clonotype was seen a few times. The chain recombines TRBV11-2 with TRBJ2-3; D perhaps matches TRBD1 (5 bases). Germline values: CDR1 SGHAT, CDR2 FQNNGV. The ends were cut back, 5 bases at V and 2 bases at J, with 17 bases in the middle. The CDR3 sequence is 16 residues long. Here the CDR3 reads CASSPGRRLITDTQYF. CDR3 nucleotide sequence: TGTGCCAGCAGCCCAGGGCGGCGGCTAATCACAGATACGCAGTATTTT.

V usage is TRBV20-1 and J usage is TRBJ1-5; D not certain. There are 14 residues in the CDR3. Between the trimmed V and J ends, which lost 3 bases and 2 bases, there was a span of 11 bases. Per germline, CDR1 DFQATT and CDR2 SNEGSKA (reference sequence). In DNA form, the CDR3 reads TGCAGTGCTAGTGCTATCGAGGGCAATCAGCCCCAGCATTTT. It specifies CSASAIEGNQPQHF.

This clonotype showed up just a few times. The rearrangement uses TRBV24-1 and TRBJ1-1, with no clear D. V gave up 3 bases and J gave up 3 bases, with 7 bases separating them. CDR3 size: 13 residues. Germline CDR1 and CDR2: KGHDR and SFDVKD. The CDR3 loop reads CATSDAPDTEAFF. The DNA of the CDR3 is TGTGCCACCAGTGATGCCCCGGACACTGAAGCTTTCTTT.

This chain links TRBV19 with TRBJ1-1; D possibly corresponds to TRBD1 (6 bases). Germline V CDR1 and CDR2: LNHDA, SQIVND (reference sequence). V shed 3 bases and J shed 8 bases, with 19 bases lying between them. The CDR3 length is 15 residues. CDR3 DNA: TGTGCCAGTAGTATGGCTCCGATAAGGGGGAACGAAGCTTTCTTT. This translates into CASSMAPIRGNEAFF.

This rearrangement joins TRBV20-1 to TRBJ2-2, with a tentative D call TRBD1 (7 bases). The V and J ends lost 7 bases and 7 bases respectively, with 16 bases between them. Germline assignment: CDR1 DFQATT and CDR2 SNEGSKA (reference sequence). CDR3 length: 13 residues. The CDR3 coding sequence is TGCAGTGGACAGGGACTCCGGAGCGGGGAGCTGTTTTTT. It specifies CSGQGLRSGELFF.

This chain joins TRBV7-6 and TRBJ1-1, with 10 nucleotides matching TRBD1. This CDR3 is 16 amino acids long. V gave up 0 bases and J gave up 6 bases; unmatched junction bases: 7. Germline CDR1 SGHVS, CDR2 FNYEAQ. In nucleotides, the CDR3 is TGTGCCAGCAGCTTAGCGAGCGACAGGGGGCTGGCTGAAGCTTTCTTT. This sequence encodes CASSLASDRGLAEAFF. The full variable domain, in which reference TRBV7-6 and TRBJ1-1 provide the parts outside the CDR3, is GAGVSQSPRYKVTKRGQDVALRCDPISGHVSLYWYRQALGQGPEFLTYFNYEAQQDKSGLPNDRFSAERPEGSISTLTIQRTEQRDSAMYRCASSLASDRGLAEAFFGQGTRLTVV.

In its sample, this clonotype was seen a few times. The chain combines TRBV2 with TRBJ2-1; D unclear. The CDR3 sequence is 14 residues long. V was cut by 11 bases and J by 5 bases, with 19 bases left in between. CDR1 is SNHLY and CDR2 is FYNNEI in the germline V gene. CDR3 DNA sequence: TGTGCCTCGGCCCTTTTGGGCAGAAACAATGAGCAGTTCTTC. Translated, it gives CASALLGRNNEQFF.

This clonotype was seen ten or more times. J is TRBJ2-2 and V is TRBV24-1; 12 bases are shared with TRBD2. Trimming cost V 7 bases and J 4 bases; bases outside gene matches: 0. Germline CDR1 and CDR2: KGHDR and SFDVKD. The CDR3 contains 14 residues. CDR3 sequence reads: CATRGLAGTGELFF. CDR3 nucleotides: TGTGCCACCAGGGGACTAGCGGGCACCGGGGAGCTGTTTTTT.

V is TRBV7-9 and J is TRBJ2-1, with D maybe TRBD2 (5 bases). The CDR3 spans 14 residues. Germline V CDR1 and CDR2: SEHNR, FQNEAQ (reference sequence). V lost 5 bases to trimming and J lost 5 bases, with 13 bases between them. The CDR3, as DNA: TGTGCCAGCAGCACAGTACAACTAGACAATGAGCAGTTCTTC. Protein sequence: CASSTVQLDNEQFF.

This clonotype was observed a few times. The rearrangement joins TRBV5-5 to TRBJ2-5; tentative D call: TRBD2 (6 bases). The CDR3 length is 13 residues. Germline assignment: CDR1 SGHKS and CDR2 YYEKEE (reference sequence). Between the trimmed V and J ends, which lost 6 bases and 4 bases, there was a span of 13 bases. CDR3 in DNA: TGTGCCAGCACCCAGGACTATCGAGAGACCCAGTACTTC. Its translation: CASTQDYRETQYF.

V gene TRBV29-1 combines with J gene TRBJ1-4; TRBD1 might be the D (6 bases). CDR3 length: 17 residues. CDR1 is SQVTM and CDR2 is ANQGSEA in the germline V gene. Trimming took off 4 bases at V and 5 bases at J, with 23 bases between the two ends. This CDR3 reads CSVAEGPLQGGNEKLFF. CDR3 nucleotides: TGCAGCGTTGCAGAGGGGCCCTTACAGGGCGGGAATGAAAAACTGTTTTTT. Looking up the rest from reference TRBV29-1 and TRBJ1-4 gives the full variable domain: SAVISQKPSRDICQRGTSLTIQCQVDSQVTMMFWYRQQPGQSLTLIATANQGSEATYESGFVIDKFPISRPNLTFSTLTVSNMSPEDSSIYLCSVAEGPLQGGNEKLFFGSGTQLSVL.

The J gene is TRBJ1-2, the V gene TRBV20-1; unclear D gene. Trimming shortened V by 6 bases and J by 1 base, and 9 bases separated the two germline ends. Germline CDR1 reads DFQATT; CDR2 reads SNEGSKA (reference sequence). The CDR3 loop spans 12 amino acids. Here the CDR3 reads CSAVHNNYGYTF. CDR3 DNA sequence: TGCAGTGCGGTACACAATAACTATGGCTACACCTTC.

This chain joins TRBV20-1 and TRBJ1-1, with TRBD1 as a possible D gene (6 bases). The V and J ends lost 3 bases and 5 bases respectively, with 13 bases between them. The CDR3 loop spans 13 amino acids. Per germline, CDR1 DFQATT and CDR2 SNEGSKA (reference sequence). CDR3 protein: CSARTGGRTEAFF. Here the CDR3 DNA reads TGCAGTGCTAGGACCGGGGGGCGGACTGAAGCTTTCTTT.

This clonotype was counted between two and nine times. This chain uses TRBV19 with TRBJ1-1, with D uncertain. The CDR3 runs to 15 residues. The V end was cut by 3 bases, the J end by 1 base, with 12 bases between. The V gene's germline CDR1 is LNHDA and CDR2 SQIVND (reference sequence). CDR3 residues: CASSMGIVWNTEAFF. The CDR3 bases are TGTGCCAGTAGTATGGGAATTGTGTGGAACACTGAAGCTTTCTTT.